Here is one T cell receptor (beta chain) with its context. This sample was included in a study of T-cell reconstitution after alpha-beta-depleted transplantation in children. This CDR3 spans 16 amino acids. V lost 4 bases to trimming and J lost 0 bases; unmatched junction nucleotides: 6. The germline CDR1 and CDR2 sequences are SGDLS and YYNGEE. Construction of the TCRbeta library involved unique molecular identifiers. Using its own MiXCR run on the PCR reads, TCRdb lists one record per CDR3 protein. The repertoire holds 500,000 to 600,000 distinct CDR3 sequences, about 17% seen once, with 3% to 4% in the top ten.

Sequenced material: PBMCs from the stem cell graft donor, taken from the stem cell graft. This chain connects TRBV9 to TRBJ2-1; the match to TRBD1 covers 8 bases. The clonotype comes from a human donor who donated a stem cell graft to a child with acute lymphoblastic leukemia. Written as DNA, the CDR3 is TGTGCCAGCAGCCCCCTAGGACAGGGCTCCTACAATGAGCAGTTCTTC. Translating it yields CASSPLGQGSYNEQFF.